This T cell receptor (beta chain) is drawn from a study of blood T cell repertoires in COVID-19. Study details: Samples of COVID-19 (acute and convalescent) were obtained from the United States, Italy and Spain. Sources were T cells, B-cell-depleted T cells, or PBMCs; the material itself was cDNA or gDNA.

Original data processing: Reference gene primer amplification in the assay estimated nucleated cell counts. Sequencing used immunoSEQ multiplex PCR; TCRdb keeps in-frame clones, though not all of them. The V and J calls and clone size were taken over from that table, and D and trimming were inferred from the DNA. The data hold around 23,000 clones, with 90% observed a single time. Germline lookup yields CDR1 SGHTS and CDR2 YDEGEE. There are 13 residues in the CDR3. Trimming cost V 4 bases and J 0 bases, with 8 bases left between them. This chain uses TRBV5-8 with TRBJ2-7, with a tentative D call TRBD2 (6 bases). Sequences were obtained from peripheral blood. The clonotype comes from a human donor in a cohort sampled during active COVID-19. The DNA of the CDR3 is TGTGCCAGCAGCCCAGCGGGCTCCTACGAGCAGTACTTC. Translating it yields CASSPAGSYEQYF.